A selection of T cell receptor beta chains follows, all from one sample in a study of T cell repertoires in ileal Crohn's disease. TCRdb keeps only in-frame clones here, not all; method: immunoSEQ multiplex PCR. Among around 16,000 clones, about 92% were seen once, and the ten largest hold roughly 3.4%. Sequenced: ileal tissue. These receptors came from an adult with Crohn's disease. Each CDR3 is given with its conserved first and last residue. Fields, in order: D gene, V gene, J gene, CDR3 protein, CDR3 DNA. A D gene is named only where the DNA matches it firmly.

D gene: TRBD1
V gene: TRBV5-8
J gene: TRBJ1-5
CDR3 protein: CASSLHRGGNNQPQHF
CDR3 DNA: TGTGCCAGCAGCTTGCACAGGGGGGGGAACAATCAGCCCCAGCATTTT

D gene: NA
V gene: TRBV27
J gene: TRBJ1-2
CDR3 protein: CASSLEAGASGVYGYTF
CDR3 DNA: TGTGCCAGCAGTTTAGAGGCAGGGGCCTCAGGCGTCTATGGCTACACCTTC

D gene: NA
V gene: TRBV7-6
J gene: TRBJ2-3
CDR3 protein: CASSLLTDTQYF
CDR3 DNA: TGTGCCAGCAGCTTACTTACAGATACGCAGTATTTT

D gene: NA
V gene: TRBV10-3
J gene: TRBJ1-1
CDR3 protein: CAISERPGEVGEAFF
CDR3 DNA: TGTGCCATCAGTGAGCGCCCAGGGGAAGTCGGTGAAGCTTTCTTT

D gene: TRBD1
V gene: TRBV4-1
J gene: TRBJ1-2
CDR3 protein: CASSQALQGVLSGYTF
CDR3 DNA: TGCGCCAGCAGCCAAGCCCTACAGGGGGTATTAAGCGGCTACACCTTC

D gene: NA
V gene: TRBV6-5
J gene: TRBJ1-5
CDR3 protein: CASSYALGSNQPQHF
CDR3 DNA: TGTGCCAGCAGTTATGCCCTCGGGAGCAATCAGCCCCAGCATTTT

D gene: TRBD1
V gene: TRBV27
J gene: TRBJ1-2
CDR3 protein: CASRSGGADGYTF
CDR3 DNA: TGTGCCAGCAGGTCAGGGGGCGCGGATGGCTACACCTTC

D gene: TRBD1
V gene: TRBV7-3
J gene: TRBJ2-1
CDR3 protein: CASSFGTAAYNEQFF
CDR3 DNA: TGTGCCAGCAGCTTCGGGACAGCGGCCTACAATGAGCAGTTCTTC

D gene: NA
V gene: TRBV4-1
J gene: TRBJ2-7
CDR3 protein: CASSQVPGHTYEQYF
CDR3 DNA: TGCGCCAGCAGCCAAGTCCCGGGACATACCTACGAGCAGTACTTC

D gene: NA
V gene: TRBV7-8
J gene: TRBJ2-2
CDR3 protein: CASSLRRGLNTGELFF
CDR3 DNA: TGTGCCAGCAGCTTAAGGAGGGGTTTGAACACCGGGGAGCTGTTTTTT

D gene: NA
V gene: TRBV19
J gene: TRBJ1-4
CDR3 protein: CASSIVPGANEKLFF
CDR3 DNA: TGTGCCAGTAGTATAGTCCCAGGGGCAAATGAAAAACTGTTTTTT

D gene: NA
V gene: TRBV7-2
J gene: TRBJ1-2
CDR3 protein: CASSPRYGYTF
CDR3 DNA: TGTGCCAGCAGCCCTAGGTACGGCTACACCTTC

D gene: TRBD2
V gene: TRBV7-2
J gene: TRBJ2-7
CDR3 protein: CASSFAGLAGVEQYF
CDR3 DNA: TGTGCCAGCAGCTTCGCGGGACTAGCGGGGGTCGAGCAGTACTTC

D gene: TRBD1
V gene: TRBV19
J gene: TRBJ2-3
CDR3 protein: CASSDPLPTGAQYF
CDR3 DNA: TGTGCCAGTAGTGATCCGCTCCCCACAGGGGCGCAGTATTTT

D gene: NA
V gene: TRBV4-1
J gene: TRBJ2-2
CDR3 protein: CASSQTEINTGELFF
CDR3 DNA: TGCGCCAGCAGCCAGACAGAAATAAACACCGGGGAGCTGTTTTTT